These 28 T cell receptor beta chains were all obtained from the same sample, sequenced in a study of T cell repertoires in cytomegalovirus infection (dated by TCRdb to the late 2010s). Sequencing was carried out with an Illumina HiSeq 1500. TCRdb cleaned the public reads at Q25 with fastp, built clones with MiXCR and kept in-frame beta chains. Identical CDR3 protein sequences are pooled into one entry, listed with their most common genes and DNA. The sample includes some 130,000 distinct CDR3 sequences, with 24% observed a single time. 30% to 40% of the sample belongs to the ten largest clones. No cognate antigen is known for these TCRs. Material: PBMCs, sequenced either directly or after in vitro stimulation (not recorded which). These receptors were collected from a human donor in good health (CMV status not recorded). Some clones in this sample may be carry-over from other donors' samples.

At least ten counts were recorded for this clonotype. This chain links TRBV11-2 with TRBJ2-7, with D perhaps matching TRBD2 (5 bases). Germline loops: CDR1 SGHAT, CDR2 FQNNGV. Deletions cut 1 base from V and 3 bases from J, with 13 bases between. This CDR3 spans 15 amino acids. CDR3 in amino acids: CASSLAPSEGYEQYV. CDR3 DNA: TGTGCCAGCAGCTTAGCACCCTCCGAGGGCTACGAGCAGTACGTC.

This clonotype was picked up a small number of times. This chain joins TRBV12-3 or TRBV12-4 and TRBJ2-5, with D perhaps TRBD2 (5 bases). The length of the CDR3 is 14 residues. The V and J ends lost 6 bases and 5 bases respectively, with 16 bases between them. The CDR3 nucleotides are TGTGCCAGCAGCTTACTAGATGGAATTGAGACCCAGTACTTC. Amino acid sequence: CASSLLDGIETQYF.

This clonotype was observed at least ten times. The V gene is TRBV7-6, the J gene TRBJ2-7; 11 bases are shared with TRBD2. V lost 2 bases and J lost 6; bases outside the gene matches: 3. CDR1 is SGHVS and CDR2 is FNYEAQ in the germline V gene. The CDR3 length is 14 residues. The CDR3 loop reads CASSLLAGGGEQYF. The CDR3 coding sequence is TGTGCCAGCAGCTTACTAGCGGGAGGCGGCGAGCAGTACTTC.

This clonotype has more than one count but fewer than ten. The chain couples TRBV7-2 to TRBJ1-2, with unresolved D. CDR1 is SGHTA, CDR2 FQGNSA, per germline. There are 13 residues in the CDR3. Trimming shortened V by 7 bases and J by 0 bases, and 9 bases separated the two germline ends. In DNA form, the CDR3 reads TGTGCCAGCACCGGGGAATCTAACTATGGCTACACCTTC. Translating it yields CASTGESNYGYTF.

This chain joins TRBV7-8 and TRBJ2-1; a weak D match, TRBD2 (6 bases). The V end lost 6 bases, the J end lost 7 bases, and 19 bases lay between the germline ends. The CDR3 totals 15 residues. Germline CDR1 and CDR2: SGHVS and FQNEAQ. DNA of the CDR3: TGTGCCAGCAGGACCGGGACTGGGGGTCTAAATGAGCAGTTCTTC. It is translated as CASRTGTGGLNEQFF.

The gene calls are TRBV15 and TRBJ1-1; no firm D call. The CDR3 has 11 amino acids. Trimming removed 8 bases from V and 1 base from J, with 5 bases in between. Germline CDR1 and CDR2: LNHNV and YYDKDF (reference sequence). CDR3 nucleotide sequence: TGTGCCACCGAGGGGAACACTGAAGCTTTCTTT. This gives the protein CATEGNTEAFF.

This clonotype has only a few counts. The V and J genes are TRBV7-9 and TRBJ2-3; no firm D call. The V gene lost 1 base and the J gene lost 6 bases, with 11 bases spanning the gap. Germline V CDR1 and CDR2: SEHNR, FQNEAQ (reference sequence). This CDR3 is 14 amino acids long. CDR3 nucleotides: TGTGCCAGCAGCTTAGACCAGCGTCTGGATACGCAGTATTTT. Its translation is CASSLDQRLDTQYF.

This clonotype has just a few counts. The rearrangement uses TRBV7-9 and TRBJ1-1; a possible D gene is TRBD1 (5 bases). The CDR3 loop spans 13 amino acids. Trimming left V 0 bases short and J 8 bases short, with 10 bases between. Germline V CDR1 and CDR2: SEHNR, FQNEAQ (reference sequence). CDR3 amino acids: CASSLATDREAFF. The CDR3 DNA reads as TGTGCCAGCAGCTTAGCTACCGACAGAGAAGCTTTCTTT.

This clonotype was detected a few times. The rearrangement uses TRBV6-1 and TRBJ2-3; D not certain. The CDR3 has 12 residues. Germline V gives CDR1 MNHNS, CDR2 SASEGT. V lost 6 bases and J lost 4, with 8 bases in between. The CDR3 spells CASSPGPDTQYF. For the CDR3, the DNA is TGTGCCAGCAGCCCCGGACCAGATACGCAGTATTTT.

This clonotype came up many times. This chain joins TRBV7-8 and TRBJ2-3, with no clear D. There are 15 residues in the CDR3. V was pared by 0 bases and J by 0 bases, with 7 bases between. Germline assignment: CDR1 SGHVS and CDR2 FQNEAQ. CDR3 loop: CASSLAGMSTDTQYF. In nucleotides, the CDR3 is TGTGCCAGCAGCTTAGCGGGAATGAGCACAGATACGCAGTATTTT.

This clonotype came up many times. V and J are TRBV7-6 and TRBJ2-1; D might be TRBD2 (7 bases). The CDR3 has 15 residues. The germline V gene has CDR1 SGHVS and CDR2 FNYEAQ. V lost 2 bases, J lost 7 bases, and 15 bases lay in between. CDR3 DNA: TGTGCCAGCAGCTTATTGGGGGGGCGGTCGAATGAGCAGTTCTTC. As protein: CASSLLGGRSNEQFF. The full variable domain, rest sourced from reference TRBV7-6 and TRBJ2-1, is GAGVSQSPRYKVTKRGQDVALRCDPISGHVSLYWYRQALGQGPEFLTYFNYEAQQDKSGLPNDRFSAERPEGSISTLTIQRTEQRDSAMYRCASSLLGGRSNEQFFGPGTRLTVL.

V gene TRBV7-2 combines with J gene TRBJ2-5, with D perhaps matching TRBD1 (5 bases). Germline V gives CDR1 SGHTA, CDR2 FQGNSA. V was clipped by 6 bases and J by 0 bases, with 8 bases between them. The CDR3 has 13 amino acids. CDR3 coding DNA: TGTGCCAGCAGTAACAGGTACCAAGAGACCCAGTACTTC. It specifies CASSNRYQETQYF. Complete variable domain (other parts from reference TRBV7-2 and TRBJ2-5): GAGVSQSPSNKVTEKGKDVELRCDPISGHTALYWYRQSLGQGLEFLIYFQGNSAPDKSGLPSDRFSAERTGGSVSTLTIQRTQQEDSAVYLCASSNRYQETQYFGPGTRLLVL.

This clonotype appeared a few times. This chain connects TRBV6-2 or TRBV6-3 to TRBJ2-2; unclear D gene. Trimming stripped 6 bases from V and 7 bases from J, with 6 bases between. Germline V gene sequence: CDR1 MNHEY, CDR2 SVGEGT. The CDR3 has 11 amino acids. The CDR3 protein is CASSRYGELFF. The CDR3 DNA reads as TGTGCCAGCAGCCGCTACGGGGAGCTGTTTTTT.

This clonotype was recorded many times. V gene TRBV7-8 combines with J gene TRBJ2-7, with no clear D. Trimming took off 1 base at V and 6 bases at J, with 4 bases between the two ends. Germline-derived CDR1 and CDR2 are SGHVS and FQNEAQ. This CDR3 region has 11 residues. The CDR3 region has the DNA TGTGCCAGCAGCTTAGTTGGCGAGCAGTACTTC. This gives the protein CASSLVGEQYF.

This clonotype was counted between two and nine times. This chain connects TRBV7-2 to TRBJ1-2, with unresolved D. Germline loops: CDR1 SGHTA, CDR2 FQGNSA. Trimming left V 5 bases short and J 3 bases short, with 16 bases between. The CDR3 is made up of 15 amino acids. CDR3 DNA sequence: TGTGCCAGCAGCCCCTCCTCCAGGCCTCACTATGGCTACACCTTC. Its translation: CASSPSSRPHYGYTF.

This sequence joins TRBV7-8 and TRBJ2-3; D uncertain. CDR1 is SGHVS and CDR2 is FQNEAQ in the germline V gene. V lost 1 base, J lost 8 bases, and 10 bases lay in between. The CDR3 has 13 amino acids. CDR3 sequence reads: CASSLDFLGTQYF. Here the CDR3 DNA reads TGTGCCAGCAGCTTAGACTTTCTAGGTACGCAGTATTTT.

The chain links TRBV7-9 to TRBJ2-2; TRBD2 matches at 11 bases. Germline values: CDR1 SEHNR, CDR2 FQNEAQ (reference sequence). CDR3 length equals 16 residues. The V segment lost 5 bases and the J segment 2 bases; nucleotides outside the gene matches: 4. The CDR3 DNA is TGTGCCAGCAGCCCCACTAGCGGGGGCAACACCGGGGAGCTGTTTTTT. Residues: CASSPTSGGNTGELFF.

This clonotype was found once. This chain connects TRBV20-1 to TRBJ2-7, with TRBD1 matching 7 bases. Germline V gives CDR1 DFQATT, CDR2 SNEGSKA (reference sequence). The V segment lost 4 bases and the J segment 0 bases; nucleotides outside the gene matches: 12. The CDR3 is 16 residues long. The chain's CDR3 is CSAIALFGQASYEQYF. The CDR3 bases are TGCAGTGCTATAGCCCTTTTCGGACAGGCCTCCTACGAGCAGTACTTC.

The chain has TRBV6-1 and TRBJ1-6; D is possibly TRBD1 (5 bases). Germline assignment: CDR1 MNHNS and CDR2 SASEGT. V lost 8 bases to trimming and J lost 14 bases, with 13 bases between them. There are 11 residues in the CDR3. The CDR3 DNA follows: TGTGCCAGCCGGATGGGGGAGGCCCTCCACTTT. The encoded protein is CASRMGEALHF.

The chain joins TRBV6-2 or TRBV6-3 to TRBJ2-1; 16 bases map to TRBD2. V lost 2 bases and J lost 6; bases outside the gene matches: 10. CDR1 and CDR2 from the germline V gene are MNHEY and SVGEGT. CDR3 length: 19 residues. CDR3 DNA sequence: TGTGCCAGCAGTTACCGACCCGGGACTAGCGGGAGGGCCCGCAATGAGCAGTTCTTC. Protein product: CASSYRPGTSGRARNEQFF.

The J gene is TRBJ2-6, the V gene TRBV7-9, with D possibly being TRBD1 or TRBD2 (5 bases each). This CDR3 has 16 residues. Germline V gene sequence: CDR1 SEHNR, CDR2 FQNEAQ (reference sequence). The germline V and J ends were trimmed by 5 bases and 1 base, with 12 bases remaining between them. CDR3 nucleotides: TGTGCCAGCAGCCTCCTTGGGGGATCTGGGGCCAACGTCCTGACTTTC. It encodes CASSLLGGSGANVLTF. Supplemented by reference TRBV7-9 and TRBJ2-6, the full variable domain reads DTGVSQNPRHKITKRGQNVTFRCDPISEHNRLYWYRQTLGQGPEFLTYFQNEAQLEKSRLLSDRFSAERPKGSFSTLEIQRTEQGDSAMYLCASSLLGGSGANVLTFGAGSRLTVL.

This clonotype turned up a few times. This rearrangement joins TRBV7-3 to TRBJ2-7, with D unclear. Trimming removed 5 bases at V and 0 bases at J, with 11 bases between. The germline CDR1 and CDR2 sequences are SGHTA and FQGTGA. The CDR3 has 14 amino acids. This CDR3 is CASSQEGSSYEQYF. In DNA, the CDR3 is TGTGCCAGCAGCCAGGAAGGAAGCTCCTACGAGCAGTACTTC.

The CDR3: CASSRSYPYNEQFF. The CDR3 coding sequence is TGTGCCAGTAGTAGGTCCTATCCTTACAATGAGCAGTTCTTC. This rearrangement joins TRBV19 to TRBJ2-1, with D uncertain. With 4 bases removed from V and 4 bases from J, the gap between germline ends came to 11 bases. Germline V gene lookup returns CDR1 LNHDA and CDR2 SQIVND (reference sequence). The CDR3 spans 14 residues. Combining the CDR3 with reference TRBV19 and TRBJ2-1 gives the whole variable domain DGGITQSPKYLFRKEGQNVTLSCEQNLNHDAMYWYRQDPGQGLRLIYYSQIVNDFQKGDIAEGYSVSREKKESFPLTVTSAQKNPTAFYLCASSRSYPYNEQFFGPGTRLTVL.

This clonotype came up once. The chain has TRBV19 and TRBJ1-1, with D unclear. Germline V CDR1 and CDR2: LNHDA, SQIVND (reference sequence). The V and J ends lost 2 bases and 1 base respectively, with 5 bases between them. The CDR3 is 13 residues long. CDR3 amino acids: CASSISANTEAFF. CDR3 nucleotides: TGTGCCAGTAGTATAAGCGCGAACACTGAAGCTTTCTTT. Full variable domain (outside the CDR3, taken from reference TRBV19 and TRBJ1-1): DGGITQSPKYLFRKEGQNVTLSCEQNLNHDAMYWYRQDPGQGLRLIYYSQIVNDFQKGDIAEGYSVSREKKESFPLTVTSAQKNPTAFYLCASSISANTEAFFGQGTRLTVV.

The chain is built from TRBV28 and TRBJ2-7; the match to TRBD2 covers 9 bases. Trimming removed 6 bases from V and 7 bases from J; junction bases left unmatched: 4. This CDR3 has 12 residues. Germline CDR1 is MDHEN and CDR2 is SYDVKM. The CDR3 protein is CASSLLAGEQYF. DNA for the CDR3: TGTGCCAGCAGCCTACTAGCGGGTGAGCAGTACTTC.

Many counts were recorded for this clonotype. The J gene is TRBJ2-2, the V gene TRBV7-2; D gene uncertain. The germline CDR1 and CDR2 sequences are SGHTA and FQGNSA. V was cut by 5 bases and J by 6 bases, with 10 bases left in between. The CDR3 runs to 13 residues. CDR3 sequence: CASSRPGPGELFF. DNA of the CDR3: TGTGCCAGCAGCCGCCCTGGGCCCGGGGAGCTGTTTTTT. Full variable domain (remainder filled in from reference TRBV7-2 and TRBJ2-2): GAGVSQSPSNKVTEKGKDVELRCDPISGHTALYWYRQSLGQGLEFLIYFQGNSAPDKSGLPSDRFSAERTGGSVSTLTIQRTQQEDSAVYLCASSRPGPGELFFGEGSRLTVL.

The J gene is TRBJ2-3, the V gene TRBV23-1; 9 positions match TRBD2. TRBV23-1 is flagged as an ORF with uncertain function. The CDR3 has 18 residues. J lost 2 bases, V lost 2 bases, and 11 bases had no gene match. The CDR3 is CASSQGPREGRNTDTQYF. DNA for the CDR3: TGCGCCAGCAGTCAAGGTCCGCGGGAGGGCCGGAACACAGATACGCAGTATTTT.

This clonotype was seen many times. The rearrangement joins TRBV7-8 to TRBJ2-2; D unresolved. CDR3 length: 19 residues. With 1 base removed from V and 3 bases from J, the gap between germline ends came to 21 bases. Germline CDR1 SGHVS, CDR2 FQNEAQ. The CDR3 loop reads CASSLEQLRRSTDTGELFF. CDR3 in DNA: TGTGCCAGCAGCTTAGAACAGTTGAGGCGTAGCACAGACACCGGGGAGCTGTTTTTT.